The 23 T cell receptor beta chains given below trace back to one sample, sequenced in a study of brain T cells in children with intractable seizures. Profiling relied on immunoSEQ multiplex PCR, and the TCRdb table lists in-frame clones only, not all of them. The table includes roughly 110,000 clones, 94% detected once. Sequenced here: peripheral blood, sampled at surgery. These receptor sequences come from a boy in the first two years of life with hemimegalencephaly and intractable seizures.

The chain uses TRBV5-1 and TRBJ2-1; no clear D. The germline CDR1 and CDR2 sequences are SGHRS and YFSETQ. The CDR3 contains 15 residues. V lost 0 bases and J lost 10, with 17 bases in between. The CDR3 bases are TGCGCCAGCAGCTTGGTTACGTCCCCAGGCCAGGAGCAGTTCTTC. It codes for CASSLVTSPGQEQFF.

The count of this clone is one. The chain employs TRBV29-1 and TRBJ2-7, with TRBD1 matching over 7 bases. V was pared by 0 bases and J by 5 bases, with 13 bases of the junction left unmatched. The CDR3 covers 16 residues. Per germline, CDR1 SQVTM and CDR2 ANQGSEA. In nucleotides, the CDR3 is TGCAGCGTTGAAGATTGGGGAGAGGGGGCGGTGAACGAGCAGTACTTC. Encoded protein: CSVEDWGEGAVNEQYF.

The chain couples TRBV6-1 to TRBJ2-3, with 8 bases fitting TRBD2. Germline-derived CDR1 and CDR2 are MNHNS and SASEGT. J lost 2 bases, V lost 0 bases, and 4 bases had no gene match. The CDR3 runs to 16 residues. The CDR3 loop reads CASSEAAGLATDTQYF. CDR3 in DNA: TGTGCCAGCAGTGAAGCCGCAGGACTAGCCACAGATACGCAGTATTTT.

This clone is a singleton in its sample. This rearrangement joins TRBV5-6 to TRBJ2-7, with a possible D match to TRBD1 (5 bases). With 3 bases removed from V and 6 bases from J, the gap between germline ends came to 19 bases. The CDR3 has 15 residues. CDR1 is SGHDT and CDR2 is YYEEEE in the germline V gene. The CDR3 nucleotides read TGTGCCAGCAGCTCCCGGACATTCTTGTTGGCCGAGCAGTACTTC. It encodes CASSSRTFLLAEQYF.

The genes are TRBV6-6 and TRBJ2-5; 8 nucleotides match TRBD1. This CDR3 spans 15 amino acids. V trimming: 0 bases; J trimming: 5 bases; junction bases outside the gene matches: 5. CDR1 is MNHNY, CDR2 SVGAGI, per germline (reference sequence). CDR3 sequence (DNA): TGTGCCAGCAGTTACTCGGGACAGGTGGACGAGACCCAGTACTTC. As protein: CASSYSGQVDETQYF.

The chain recombines TRBV19 with TRBJ1-2; D is unclear. Trimming shortened V by 1 base and J by 4 bases, and 7 bases separated the two germline ends. The CDR3 loop spans 13 amino acids. Germline V gene lookup returns CDR1 LNHDA and CDR2 SQIVND (reference sequence). For the CDR3, the DNA is TGTGCCAGTAGTATAGGCAGATTCTATGGCTACACCTTC. It encodes CASSIGRFYGYTF.

The chain links TRBV10-3 to TRBJ1-1; no clear D. The CDR3 loop spans 13 amino acids. CDR1 and CDR2 from the germline V gene are ENHRY and SYGVKD. V dropped 6 bases and J dropped 5 bases, with 13 bases sitting between them. This CDR3 is CAIRTGTGTEAFF. The CDR3 DNA reads TGTGCCATCAGGACGGGAACGGGGACTGAAGCTTTCTTT.

J is TRBJ1-2 and V is TRBV2; D gene ambiguous. This CDR3 has 13 residues. Germline CDR1 and CDR2: SNHLY and FYNNEI. The germline V and J ends were trimmed by 0 bases and 8 bases, with 10 bases remaining between them. CDR3: CASSEALGGGYTF. Here the CDR3 DNA reads TGTGCCAGCAGTGAAGCGTTGGGCGGGGGCTACACCTTC.

The V call is TRBV7-2, the J call TRBJ2-5; TRBD2 matches 7 bases. The CDR3 has 14 residues. Germline assignment: CDR1 SGHTA and CDR2 FQGNSA. The V segment lost 5 bases and the J segment 5 bases; nucleotides outside the gene matches: 8. CDR3 residues: CASSTRTSWETQYF. The CDR3 bases are TGTGCCAGCAGCACCCGGACTAGTTGGGAGACCCAGTACTTC.

The chain combines TRBV18 with TRBJ2-7; D may be TRBD2 (6 bases). CDR3 length equals 15 residues. Per the germline V gene, CDR1 is KGHSH and CDR2 is LQKENI. Trimming pared 3 bases from V and 7 bases from J, leaving 19 bases between. The chain's CDR3 is CASSPGLLLGREQYF. The CDR3 DNA is TGTGCCAGCTCACCGGGACTCCTTCTGGGGAGAGAGCAGTACTTC.

Written as DNA, the CDR3 is TGTGCCAGCAGCGCCCGGACAGGAGGGAACACTGAAGCTTTCTTT. Its protein product is CASSARTGGNTEAFF. The V gene is TRBV6-5, the J gene TRBJ1-1; TRBD1 matches 7 bases. Unmatched junction bases numbered 8, after V lost 6 bases and J lost 1 base. The CDR3 runs to 15 residues. Germline V gene sequence: CDR1 MNHEY, CDR2 SVGAGI.

The rearrangement uses TRBV11-2 and TRBJ1-1, with 7 bases that match TRBD1. The CDR3 is made up of 16 amino acids. Germline V gives CDR1 SGHAT, CDR2 FQNNGV. Unmatched junction bases numbered 13, after V lost 4 bases and J lost 5 bases. CDR3 in DNA: TGTGCCAGCAGCTCGACAGTGGGCAGGGGGAGTACTGAAGCTTTCTTT. Translating gives CASSSTVGRGSTEAFF.

The chain uses TRBV28 and TRBJ1-4; 8 bases agree with TRBD1. Trimming at V came to 6 bases and at J to 7 bases, leaving 7 bases not matched to a gene. CDR3 length: 14 residues. CDR1 is MDHEN and CDR2 is SYDVKM in the germline V gene. CDR3: CASRYRGTGEKLFF. DNA for the CDR3: TGTGCCAGCAGGTACAGGGGGACTGGTGAAAAACTGTTTTTT.

The rearrangement links TRBV7-2 to TRBJ2-2; 9 bases agree with TRBD2. After removal of 1 base from V and 6 bases from J, the junction contained 0 bases not matched to a gene. Germline V gives CDR1 SGHTA, CDR2 FQGNSA. This CDR3 has 14 amino acids. This chain's CDR3 is CASSLVAGAGELFF. The CDR3 nucleotides read TGTGCCAGCAGCTTAGTAGCGGGGGCCGGGGAGCTGTTTTTT. The whole variable domain, remainder taken from reference TRBV7-2 and TRBJ2-2, is GAGVSQSPSNKVTEKGKDVELRCDPISGHTALYWYRQSLGQGLEFLIYFQGNSAPDKSGLPSDRFSAERTGGSVSTLTIQRTQQEDSAVYLCASSLVAGAGELFFGEGSRLTVL.

This chain joins TRBV28 and TRBJ2-7, with 7 bases that match TRBD1. This CDR3 has 14 residues. Germline V CDR1 and CDR2: MDHEN, SYDVKM. V lost 5 bases and J lost 3; bases outside the gene matches: 7. CDR3 protein: CASSASGGYYEQYF. The CDR3 DNA reads as TGTGCCAGCAGTGCCTCAGGGGGATACTACGAGCAGTACTTC.

The rearrangement uses TRBV11-1 and TRBJ1-1; the D gene is possibly TRBD1 (5 bases). This CDR3 spans 14 amino acids. Germline V gene lookup returns CDR1 SGHAT and CDR2 FQDESV (reference sequence). V was clipped by 2 bases and J by 1 base, with 8 bases between them. Here the CDR3 reads CASSLLGTNTEAFF. In nucleotides, the CDR3 is TGTGCCAGCAGCTTACTGGGGACGAACACTGAAGCTTTCTTT.

This rearrangement joins TRBV6-5 to TRBJ2-7; D is possibly TRBD1 (7 bases). Germline V lookup: CDR1 MNHEY, CDR2 SVGAGI. V gave up 2 bases and J gave up 1 base, with 12 bases separating them. This CDR3 region has 15 residues. CDR3 bases: TGTGCCAGCAGTTACGTGGCAGGGGGGTCCTACGAGCAGTACTTC. This encodes CASSYVAGGSYEQYF.

The rearrangement uses TRBV12-3 or TRBV12-4 and TRBJ2-1; D is undetermined. The ends were cut back, 8 bases at V and 5 bases at J, with 10 bases in the middle. This CDR3 region has 12 residues. The CDR3 loop is CASAYYNNEQFF. The CDR3 DNA follows: TGTGCCAGCGCGTACTACAACAATGAGCAGTTCTTC.

This clone was counted a single time. The gene calls are TRBV27 and TRBJ2-7; 9 bases fit TRBD2. CDR1 MNHEY and CDR2 SMNVEV come from the germline V gene (reference sequence). V lost 5 bases, J lost 2 bases, and 7 bases stayed unmatched. The CDR3 has 15 amino acids. For the CDR3, the DNA is TGTGCCAGCAGTCGATTAGCGGGAGTGGCCTACGAGCAGTACTTC. It yields the protein CASSRLAGVAYEQYF.

This clone is a singleton in its sample. The gene calls are TRBV6-5 and TRBJ2-1, with 8 bases aligning to TRBD2. The CDR3 extends over 15 amino acids. Losses at the gene ends were 6 bases for V and 5 bases for J; bases not matched to a gene: 9. CDR1 is MNHEY, CDR2 SVGAGI, per germline. The CDR3 here is CASRDGGTRNNEQFF. The CDR3 DNA follows: TGTGCCAGCAGGGACGGGGGGACTAGGAACAATGAGCAGTTCTTC.

DNA for the CDR3: TGTGCCAGCAGCTTAGAGTCAGCGGGAGCCGAGCAGTACTTC. It encodes CASSLESAGAEQYF. The chain uses TRBV7-2 and TRBJ2-7, with TRBD2 matching over 8 bases. Germline assignment: CDR1 SGHTA and CDR2 FQGNSA. The ends lost 1 base at V and 6 bases at J; junction bases unmatched: 5. This CDR3 is 14 amino acids long.

This clone was picked up one time. The rearrangement joins TRBV9 to TRBJ2-4; weak D call: TRBD1 (6 bases). Trimming stripped 4 bases from V and 0 bases from J, with 11 bases between. This CDR3 has 15 amino acids. Per germline, CDR1 SGDLS and CDR2 YYNGEE. CDR3 sequence reads: CASSQGSLAKNIQYF. CDR3 sequence (DNA): TGTGCCAGCAGCCAGGGGTCTTTAGCCAAAAACATTCAGTACTTC.

The chain employs TRBV19 and TRBJ1-5; 7 nucleotides line up with TRBD1. CDR3 length equals 15 residues. V gave up 0 bases and J gave up 1 base; unmatched junction bases: 0. Germline V gene sequence: CDR1 LNHDA, CDR2 SQIVND (reference sequence). In DNA form, the CDR3 reads TGTGCCAGTAGTATAGAAGGGGGCAGCAATCAGCCCCAGCATTTT. It translates to CASSIEGGSNQPQHF.